The present T cell receptor beta chain was sequenced within a study of T cell clonotyping in hematopoietic cell transplantation. Overall study findings and caveats: Broader posttransplant TCR repertoire diversity was predicted by graft donor and pretransplant recipient Inverse Simpson Index values. Without cell sorting, CD4 versus CD8 contributions remain unresolved. After transplant, recipient diversity fell while pathologically expanded clonotypes grew through day 180.

Germline CDR1 SQVTM, CDR2 ANQGSEA. The ends lost 4 bases at V and 3 bases at J; junction bases unmatched: 6. This CDR3 spans 14 amino acids. Samples: about 28 days before transplant, then days 30, 100 and 180 after. As to this clone: Its antigen remains unknown.

TCRdb's table, derived via immunoSEQ multiplex PCR, lists solely in-frame clones and lacks some. The profile shows a few thousand clones, 15% to 20% of them singletons. The chain combines TRBV29-1 with TRBJ2-7, with 10 bases fitting TRBD2. The specimen comprised PBMCs, sampled 180 days after allogeneic stem cell transplant. The source of this sequence is a young adult male patient who had an allogeneic stem cell transplant, so the T cells may come from the graft donor. Some clones in this sample may be carry-over from other donors' samples. This CDR3 reads CSVVGLAGVYEQYF. CDR3 sequence (DNA): TGCAGCGTTGTCGGCCTAGCGGGAGTCTACGAGCAGTACTTC.